This T cell receptor beta chain was recorded in a study of blood T cell repertoires in COVID-19. Across the study: T cells, B-cell-depleted T cells, or PBMCs supplied cDNA or gDNA.

The table came from immunoSEQ multiplex PCR; TCRdb's copy has only in-frame clones and leaves some out. The sample holds fewer than 200,000 clones, around 80% seen once. This CDR3 region has 14 residues. Germline CDR1 SNHLY, CDR2 FYNNEI. Trimming removed 4 bases at V and 8 bases at J, with 12 bases between. The clonotype originates from a human donor in a cohort sampled during active COVID-19. Sequenced: peripheral blood. J is TRBJ1-6 and V is TRBV2, with D uncertain. This chain's CDR3 is CASSVEGFYSPLHF. The CDR3 DNA sequence: TGTGCCAGCAGTGTCGAGGGATTTTATTCACCCCTCCACTTT.